This T cell receptor (beta chain) was profiled in a study of T cells in Graves' hyperthyroidism and ophthalmopathy (dated by TCRdb to 2018 to 2020). Background for the entire study: Peripheral blood was sampled at the time of initial diagnosis, prior to any treatment. The paper reports TCR Vbeta CDR3 sequencing of approximately 140 peripheral blood samples: approximately 41 ophthalmopathy, some 80 hyperthyroidism and 17 progressor patients. After blood sampling, hyperthyroidism patients were treated with methimazole at a starting dose of 30 mg daily, and ophthalmopathy patients were treated with high-dose intravenous methylprednisolone. To identify distinguishing TCR V-J signatures, a discovery cohort of about 100 patients was used, comprising some 45 with Graves' ophthalmopathy and 55 to 65 with stable Graves' hyperthyroidism. The 100 or so discovery patients were divided at random into training and test sets in a 7:3 ratio. Whether ophthalmopathy could be predicted prospectively was tested in an independent validation cohort made up of 18 to 20 hyperthyroidism patients plus 17 patients who later progressed to ophthalmopathy. In roughly six Graves' hyperthyroidism patients, the study also compared T-cell repertoires from thyroid tissue with T-cell repertoires from blood. Broader findings and caveats from the paper: In validation, progression to ophthalmopathy was predicted by the model with roughly 71% sensitivity and 72.22% specificity, a median of roughly six months before onset. Blood samples also contained most of the expanded thyroid clonotypes (frequency above 0.001), which suggests that blood repertoires may reflect thyroid immune responses. No statistical method was used to fix the sample size in advance, and group allocation was not hidden from the investigators. A model built on a 13 V-J signature distinguished ophthalmopathy from stable hyperthyroidism, reaching roughly 88% sensitivity and around 81% specificity in cross-validation and 80%/75% in testing.

This clonotype is a singleton in its sample. Its antigen has not been determined. The sample holds no much larger clone one base away, and base qualities are not on file. A solitary read yields weak support. Ophthalmopathy patients had moderately to severely active disease, with a Clinical Activity Score of 3 or more, a NOSPECS grade of 4 or more, and a disease duration of less than 3 months. Any patient with an uncontrolled infection, another autoimmune disease, pregnancy or lactation was excluded. Diagnoses were based on clinical symptoms, serum thyroxine and TRAb, thyroid ultrasound and orbital computed tomography. Ficoll-Paque density gradient centrifugation was used to isolate PBMCs from about 9 ml of fresh peripheral blood. Total RNA was extracted with Trizol reagent, and quality was checked on an Agilent 2100 Bioanalyzer. Amplification of TCR beta CDR3 regions was carried out from RNA transcripts. For the first round of RT-PCR on the TCR CDR3, the HTBI primer set was used together with the Qiagen OneStep RT-PCR kit. Libraries were constructed in a second round of multiplex PCR, after which size selection and purification were carried out. Paired-end sequencing of the libraries was performed with 100 bp reads on an Illumina HiSeq2000. The authors' analysis ran thus. SOAPnuke was used to process the raw data, with reads discarded if the reads contained adapters or uncalled bases, had a mean Phred below 15, or lacked an exact constant-primer or identifier match. High-quality paired reads were merged using COPE v1.2.5, and each unique nucleotide sequence was defined as a clonotype. Clonotypes were aligned to IMGT TRBV, TRBD and TRBJ reference segments using MiTCR v1.1. The analysis included only V-J combinations with a frequency above 0.0001, which together covered around 99% of the repertoires. A TCS score was defined as the ratio of F50 (clonal expansion) to E x V (chaos), with BLOSUM62-based TCRdist applied between CDR3 peptides within each V-J. Welch's t-statistics and random forest reduced around 520 V-J features to roughly 13, which were used in a naive Bayes classifier (R e1071). The public sequencing data were trimmed at Q25 with fastp and processed into clonotypes with MiXCR by TCRdb, which kept only in-frame beta chains. Entries that share a CDR3 protein sequence are merged under the most common genes and DNA. TCRdb's processing, not the authors', yielded these V and J calls. The table for this sample lists about 400,000 distinct CDR3 sequences; 11% to 15% of them were counted only once. The ten largest clones capture approximately 29% of the sample.

The CDR1 and CDR2 encoded by the germline V gene (reference sequence) are SEHNR and FQNEAQ. V is cut back by 5 bases and J by 2 bases, with 12 bases in the junction unmatched. The CDR3 contains 16 residues, cysteine and phenylalanine counted. Only the CDR3 portion is preserved as DNA: 48 bases, with reading frame beginning at the first base. The sample was blood. This receptor was identified in a man between 50 and 59 years old with Graves' ophthalmopathy. The rearranged segments are TRBV7-9 and TRBJ2-7; TRBD2 matches 7 bases in the middle. The CDR3 loop reads CASSPTPPSGAYEQYF. The nucleotide sequence is TGTGCCAGCAGCCCTACCCCGCCTAGCGGAGCCTACGAGCAGTACTTC.